This is a list of T cell receptor beta chains from one sample in a study of cytomegalovirus exposure and HLA in healthy donors. Measured with immunoSEQ multiplex PCR; TCRdb has only the in-frame clones, and not every one. The sample carries 200,000 to 250,000 clones, around 90% recorded once. Material: PBMCs. These receptors were collected from a woman younger than 35 in good health and CMV-seropositive. Each CDR3 is given with its conserved first and last residue. D genes are given only for firm matches.

V	D	length	J	CDR3
TRBV5-1	TRBD2	14	TRBJ2-3	CASSWGTSGTEQYF
TRBV10-3	NA	14	TRBJ2-2	CAISVGQNTGELFF
TRBV7-9	NA	12	TRBJ1-2	CASSLLQGDYTF
TRBV18	TRBD1	16	TRBJ2-3	CASSPAGGDRTDTQYF
TRBV6-1	NA	15	TRBJ1-2	CASSPLHSSNYGYTF
TRBV6-4	TRBD1	14	TRBJ2-7	CASRRDSSSYEQYF
TRBV5-1	NA	14	TRBJ2-7	CASSLGQDSYEQYF
TRBV4-1	TRBD2	14	TRBJ2-4	CASSQEGLGSIQYF
TRBV5-5	TRBD1	16	TRBJ2-5	CASSSPGQGASETQYF
TRBV2	TRBD1	15	TRBJ1-1	CASSVLTGDGAEAFF
TRBV5-1	NA	14	TRBJ1-4	CASSLATAHEKLFF
TRBV25-1	NA	12	TRBJ2-5	CASSESRETQYF
TRBV30	NA	12	TRBJ1-1	CAWSTLGTEAFF
TRBV27	TRBD2	13	TRBJ2-1	CASSLSGSTEQFF
TRBV6-1	NA	13	TRBJ1-1	CASSEVAGTEAFF
TRBV6-4	NA	14	TRBJ1-1	CASSRTALNTEAFF
TRBV28	TRBD1	13	TRBJ1-2	CASSRYRGDGYTF
TRBV27	NA	14	TRBJ2-1	CASSFTSSYNEQFF
TRBV11-2	NA	13	TRBJ1-1	CASSLGLARPAFF
TRBV6-1	NA	13	TRBJ1-5	CASSEQGYQPQHF
TRBV19	TRBD2	16	TRBJ2-1	CASLTVLAGGPWEQFF
TRBV4-1	NA	16	TRBJ1-1	CASHQGGWTLNTEAFF
TRBV5-6	NA	16	TRBJ2-3	CASSFGLNRETDTQYF
TRBV28	NA	16	TRBJ1-5	CASSYHRDGKNQPQHF
TRBV28	TRBD2	16	TRBJ2-5	CASTPWTSGSIGTQYF
TRBV11-2	TRBD2	16	TRBJ2-2	CASSLSGGALTGELFF
TRBV10-1	NA	15	TRBJ1-1	CASSESRGAGTEAFF